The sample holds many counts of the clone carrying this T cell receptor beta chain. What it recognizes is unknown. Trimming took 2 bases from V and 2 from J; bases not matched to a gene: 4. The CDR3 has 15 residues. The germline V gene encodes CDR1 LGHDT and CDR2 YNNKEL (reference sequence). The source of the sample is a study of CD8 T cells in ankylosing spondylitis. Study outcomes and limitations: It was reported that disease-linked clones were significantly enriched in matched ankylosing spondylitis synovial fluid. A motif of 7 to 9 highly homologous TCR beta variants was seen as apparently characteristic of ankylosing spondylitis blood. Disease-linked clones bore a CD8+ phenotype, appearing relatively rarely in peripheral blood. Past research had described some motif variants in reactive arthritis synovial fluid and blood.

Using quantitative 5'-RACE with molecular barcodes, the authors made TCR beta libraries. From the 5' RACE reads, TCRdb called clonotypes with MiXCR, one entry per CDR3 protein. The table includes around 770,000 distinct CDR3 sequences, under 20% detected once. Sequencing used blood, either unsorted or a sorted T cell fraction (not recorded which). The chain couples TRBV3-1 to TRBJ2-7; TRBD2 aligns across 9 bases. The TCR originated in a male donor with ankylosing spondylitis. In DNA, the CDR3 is TGTGCCAGCAGCCAATCTGGCGGGAGGGCCTACGAGCAGTACTTC. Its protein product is CASSQSGGRAYEQYF.